The clone carrying this T cell receptor beta chain was counted between two and nine times. The target antigen is unknown. Germline values: CDR1 MDHEN, CDR2 SYDVKM. CDR3 length equals 14 residues. The V and J ends lost 5 bases and 4 bases respectively, with 14 bases between them. As for time point: patch test 1, 2 weeks after DPC sensitization. As to treatment: therapeutic diphenylcyclopropenone sensitization with weekly scalp DPC. Library construction involved attaching unique molecular identifiers to individual cDNA molecules, which allowed quantitative, reproducible TCR counting. TCRdb fed the RACE reads into MiXCR, producing one record per CDR3 protein. Among under 450,000 distinct CDR3 sequences listed, roughly 4.8% were seen once. The data belong to a study of human T cells and chemical hapten exposure. Study-wide findings and caveats: Compared with pre-sensitization or healthy control sets, expanded TCRs clustered more. Counts of TCRs above 1 in 1000 frequency stayed unchanged with DPC sensitization.

This specimen consisted of whole blood, obtained in connection with sensitization to the hapten diphenylcyclopropenone (DPC). The rearrangement uses TRBV28 and TRBJ1-2; D remains unclear. The receptor comes from a woman in her forties or fifties with alopecia areata. Some clones in this sample may be carry-over from other donors' samples. The CDR3 bases are TGTGCCAGCAGTATGAGAACGGCGGGCTATGGCTACACCTTC. Translated, it gives CASSMRTAGYGYTF.